This T cell receptor (beta chain) was identified in a study of blood T cell repertoires in COVID-19. Study background: The study drew acute and convalescent COVID-19 samples from the United States, Italy and Spain. In each case, the material was cDNA or gDNA derived from T cells, B-cell-depleted T cells, or PBMCs.

Germline lookup yields CDR1 MNHNY and CDR2 SVGAGI (reference sequence). V was cut by 5 bases and J by 4 bases, with 12 bases left in between. The CDR3 has 13 residues. This clone has only a few counts. Authors' methods: Amplifying reference gene primers gave estimates of nucleated cell counts. Using immunoSEQ multiplex PCR, the repertoire was profiled, and TCRdb retains in-frame clones only, with some absent. V and J calls and clone size are given by that table; D and trimming were obtained from the DNA. The repertoire has 130,000 to 150,000 clones, approximately 88% of them found once; the top ten carry about 1.7%.

This rearrangement joins TRBV6-6 to TRBJ2-7, with D unresolved. The sequencing input was peripheral blood. This TCR derives from a woman in her forties or fifties with acute or convalescent COVID-19. Here the CDR3 reads CASSLPPVYEQYF. The CDR3 DNA is TGTGCCAGCAGTCTCCCTCCCGTTTACGAGCAGTACTTC.